This T cell receptor (beta chain) comes out of a study of cytomegalovirus exposure and HLA in healthy donors. Data came from immunoSEQ multiplex PCR; TCRdb stores just in-frame clones and leaves some out. The data contain about 130,000 clones, about 88% of them singletons. Trimming removed 5 bases from V and 3 bases from J; junction bases left unmatched: 9. The germline V gene encodes CDR1 SGHTA and CDR2 FQGNSA. The CDR3 is 15 residues long. The V call is TRBV7-2, the J call TRBJ1-2, with 7 bases lining up with TRBD1. The specimen was PBMCs. This sequence originates from a woman between 18 and 29 years old in good health and CMV-seronegative. As DNA, the CDR3 is TGTGCCAGCAGCCCATCACGGACAGGCGACTATGGCTACACCTTC. This translates into CASSPSRTGDYGYTF.